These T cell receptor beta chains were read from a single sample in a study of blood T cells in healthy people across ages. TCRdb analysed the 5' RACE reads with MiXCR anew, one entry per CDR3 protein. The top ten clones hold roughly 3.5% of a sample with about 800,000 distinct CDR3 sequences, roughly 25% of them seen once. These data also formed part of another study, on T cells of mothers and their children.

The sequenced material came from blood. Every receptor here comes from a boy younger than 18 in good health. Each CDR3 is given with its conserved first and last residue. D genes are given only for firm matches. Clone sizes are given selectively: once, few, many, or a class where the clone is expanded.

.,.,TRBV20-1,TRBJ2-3,CSASSVQGSTDTQYF,TGCAGTGCTAGCTCGGTCCAGGGAAGCACAGATACGCAGTATTTT
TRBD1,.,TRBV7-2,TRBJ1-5,CASADRGNQPQHF,TGTGCCAGCGCGGACAGGGGCAATCAGCCCCAGCATTTT
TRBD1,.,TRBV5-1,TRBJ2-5,CASSRDSSYQETQYF,TGCGCCAGCAGCCGGGACAGTTCTTACCAAGAGACCCAGTACTTC
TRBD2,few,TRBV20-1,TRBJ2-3,CSASHSGTSTDTQYF,TGCAGTGCTAGCCATAGCGGGACAAGCACAGATACGCAGTATTTT
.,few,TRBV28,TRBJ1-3,CASSFGHRGNTIYF,TGTGCCAGCAGTTTCGGACACCGGGGAAACACCATATATTTT
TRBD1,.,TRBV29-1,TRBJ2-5,CSALTGKETQYF,TGCAGCGCTCTGACAGGGAAAGAGACCCAGTACTTC
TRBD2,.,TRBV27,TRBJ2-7,CASSLVGGFYEQYF,TGTGCCAGCAGTTTGGTGGGGGGGTTCTACGAGCAGTACTTC
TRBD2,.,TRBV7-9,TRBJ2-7,CASSSGLAGIYEQYF,TGTGCCAGCAGCTCCGGACTAGCGGGAATCTACGAGCAGTACTTC
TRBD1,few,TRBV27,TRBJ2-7,CASSYGTGVYEQYF,TGTGCCAGCAGTTACGGGACAGGGGTGTACGAGCAGTACTTC
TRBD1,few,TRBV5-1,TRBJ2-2,CASSLGDSPYTGELFF,TGCGCCAGCAGCTTGGGGGACAGTCCTTACACCGGGGAGCTGTTTTTT
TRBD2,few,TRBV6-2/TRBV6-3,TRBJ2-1,CASTRDYDYNEQFF,TGTGCCAGCACCCGGGACTACGACTACAATGAGCAGTTCTTC
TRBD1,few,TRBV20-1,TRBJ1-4,CSALTGTGDEKLFF,TGCAGTGCTCTCACCGGGACAGGGGATGAAAAACTGTTTTTT
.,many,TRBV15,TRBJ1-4,CATSREWDSQGKLFF,TGTGCCACCAGCAGAGAGTGGGACTCTCAGGGAAAACTGTTTTTT
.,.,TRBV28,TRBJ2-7,CASKLEGPYEQYF,TGTGCCAGCAAACTCGAGGGCCCATACGAGCAGTACTTC
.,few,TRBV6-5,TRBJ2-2,CASGPWGTGELFF,TGTGCCAGCGGCCCCTGGGGGACCGGGGAGCTGTTTTTT
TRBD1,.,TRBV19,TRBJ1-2,CASSRIEGDRAVYGYTF,TGTGCCAGTAGTAGAATAGAAGGGGACAGGGCCGTCTATGGCTACACCTTC
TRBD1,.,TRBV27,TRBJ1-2,CASSSSTGKENYGYTF,TGTGCCAGCAGTTCCTCGACAGGGAAGGAAAACTATGGCTACACCTTC
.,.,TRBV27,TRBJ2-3,CAASGEPSTDTQYF,TGTGCCGCCTCCGGGGAGCCTAGCACAGATACGCAGTATTTT
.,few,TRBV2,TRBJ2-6,CASSARHRPSGANVLTF,TGTGCCAGCAGCGCGAGACACCGCCCCTCTGGGGCCAACGTCCTGACTTTC
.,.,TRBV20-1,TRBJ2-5,CSAPGRTEETQYF,TGCAGTGCCCCAGGGCGAACTGAAGAGACCCAGTACTTC
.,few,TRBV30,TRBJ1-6,CAWAPRVSYNSPLHF,TGTGCCTGGGCCCCCAGGGTCTCCTATAATTCACCCCTCCACTTT
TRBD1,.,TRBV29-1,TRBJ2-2,CSVHPDRGRDTGELFF,TGCAGCGTTCACCCGGACAGGGGGAGAGACACCGGGGAGCTGTTTTTT
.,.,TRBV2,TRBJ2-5,CASSEARGFGGERETQYF,TGTGCCAGCAGTGAAGCTAGGGGATTCGGGGGAGAGAGGGAGACCCAGTACTTC
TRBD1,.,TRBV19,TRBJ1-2,CASTQPGQGVYGYTF,TGTGCCAGCACTCAACCGGGACAGGGTGTTTATGGCTACACCTTC
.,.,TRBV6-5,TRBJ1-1,CASSYARTNTEAFF,TGTGCCAGCAGTTACGCCAGAACGAACACTGAAGCTTTCTTT
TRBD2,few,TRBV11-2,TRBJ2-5,CASSTGQGGLLAGGRRETQYF,TGTGCCAGCAGCACGGGACAGGGAGGTTTACTAGCGGGAGGCAGGCGAGAGACCCAGTACTTC
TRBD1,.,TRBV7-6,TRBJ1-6,CASSLVGRGSSSPLHF,TGTGCCAGCAGCTTAGTGGGCAGGGGGTCAAGTTCACCCCTCCACTTT
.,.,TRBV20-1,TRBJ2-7,CSAPQSSYEQYF,TGCAGTGCCCCTCAGAGCTCCTACGAGCAGTACTTC
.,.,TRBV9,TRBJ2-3,CASSSNSGGHRTDTQYF,TGTGCCAGCAGTTCGAACTCGGGCGGACATAGGACAGATACGCAGTATTTT
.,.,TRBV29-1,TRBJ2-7,CSVEAGGISEQYF,TGCAGCGTTGAAGCCGGCGGAATTTCCGAGCAGTACTTC
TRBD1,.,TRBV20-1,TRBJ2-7,CSARTGTGGYEQYF,TGCAGTGCTAGGACCGGGACAGGGGGCTACGAGCAGTACTTC
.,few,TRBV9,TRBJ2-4,CASSVEKGFSPFGIQYF,TGTGCCAGCAGCGTAGAAAAGGGTTTTAGTCCCTTCGGCATTCAGTACTTC
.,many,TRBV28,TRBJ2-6,CASSLLGAGANVLTF,TGTGCCAGCAGTTTACTGGGGGCTGGGGCCAACGTCCTGACTTTC
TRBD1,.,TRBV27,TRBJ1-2,CASREQGAGYGYTF,TGTGCCAGCAGGGAACAGGGGGCAGGCTATGGCTACACCTTC
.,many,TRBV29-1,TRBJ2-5,CSVYNRALSQETQYF,TGCAGCGTTTACAACCGGGCCCTCTCCCAAGAGACCCAGTACTTC